Below are 23 T cell receptor beta chains sequenced from a single sample in a study of T cell repertoires in cytomegalovirus infection. Their antigens are not known. TCRdb re-derived calls from the reads in MiXCR, one entry per CDR3 protein. The sample holds approximately 910,000 distinct CDR3 sequences, 30% to 40% seen once. Sequencing used cultured CD8+ T cells from PBMCs, obtained from culture after CMV antigen stimulation. The receptor source for this set is a human donor in good health (CMV status not recorded). Some clones in this sample may be carry-over from other donors' samples.

This clonotype turned up a few times. The gene calls are TRBV29-1 and TRBJ1-1, with D unresolved. Trimming pared 6 bases from V and 4 bases from J, leaving 12 bases between. The CDR3 consists of 12 residues. Germline CDR1 is SQVTM and CDR2 is ANQGSEA. In DNA, the CDR3 is TGCAGCGTAGAGACGATTGGCACTGAAGCTTTCTTT. Translated, it gives CSVETIGTEAFF. The full variable domain, rest sourced from reference TRBV29-1 and TRBJ1-1, is SAVISQKPSRDICQRGTSLTIQCQVDSQVTMMFWYRQQPGQSLTLIATANQGSEATYESGFVIDKFPISRPNLTFSTLTVSNMSPEDSSIYLCSVETIGTEAFFGQGTRLTVV.

The CDR3: CASSLSVQGAGETQYF. CDR3 coding DNA: TGTGCCAGCAGTTTATCAGTTCAGGGGGCGGGAGAGACCCAGTACTTC. The chain links TRBV27 to TRBJ2-5, with 8 bases lining up with TRBD1. Germline CDR1 and CDR2: MNHEY and SMNVEV (reference sequence). There are 16 residues in the CDR3. With 0 bases clipped from V and 4 bases from J, the junction kept 7 bases outside the gene matches.

This chain connects TRBV5-6 to TRBJ2-5; 8 bases are a match to TRBD1. Germline CDR1 reads SGHDT; CDR2 reads YYEEEE. V shed 4 bases and J 0 bases; nucleotides not matched to a gene: 11. The CDR3 is made up of 17 amino acids. CDR3 loop: CASSPPGQELYQETQYF. The CDR3 bases are TGTGCCAGCAGCCCGCCGGGACAGGAGCTGTACCAAGAGACCCAGTACTTC. The full variable domain, with the rest looked up from reference TRBV5-6 and TRBJ2-5, is DAGVTQSPTHLIKTRGQQVTLRCSPKSGHDTVSWYQQALGQGPQFIFQYYEEEERQRGNFPDRFSGHQFPNYSSELNVNALLLGDSALYLCASSPPGQELYQETQYFGPGTRLLVL.

This chain uses TRBV7-8 with TRBJ2-3; no reliable D call. CDR1 SGHVS and CDR2 FQNEAQ come from the germline V gene. The CDR3 runs to 16 residues. The ends were cut back, 5 bases at V and 1 base at J, with 16 bases in the middle. Written as DNA, the CDR3 is TGTGCCAGCAGCCCCCCCGCGGTAGGAGGCACAGATACGCAGTATTTT. This encodes CASSPPAVGGTDTQYF.

J is TRBJ1-2 and V is TRBV20-1; 9 nucleotides match TRBD1. The J segment lost 4 bases and the V segment lost 1 base, leaving 4 bases of the junction unmatched. CDR3 length: 14 residues. Germline CDR1 and CDR2: DFQATT and SNEGSKA (reference sequence). The CDR3 is CSARVRDRAYGYTF. In DNA form, the CDR3 reads TGCAGTGCTAGAGTAAGGGACAGGGCCTATGGCTACACCTTC.

The chain is built from TRBV6-2 or TRBV6-3 and TRBJ1-1; the D is unclear. This CDR3 has 14 amino acids. The germline V and J ends were trimmed by 2 bases and 11 bases, with 18 bases remaining between them. CDR1 MNHEY and CDR2 SVGEGT come from the germline V gene. CDR3 protein: CASSYRPGPDFAFF. The CDR3 nucleotides are TGTGCCAGCAGTTACCGCCCCGGGCCGGATTTCGCTTTCTTT.

V usage is TRBV28 and J usage is TRBJ2-1; 8 nucleotides line up with TRBD2. Germline V gene lookup returns CDR1 MDHEN and CDR2 SYDVKM. Trimming at V came to 3 bases and at J to 8 bases, leaving 9 bases not matched to a gene. The CDR3 has 15 residues. DNA for the CDR3: TGTGCCAGCAGTTTGACCGGGACTAGAGTCTATGAGCAGTTCTTC. This gives the protein CASSLTGTRVYEQFF.

The CDR3 spells CASSGGLAGGLEQFF. The CDR3 DNA reads as TGTGCCAGCAGCGGGGGACTAGCGGGGGGGCTTGAGCAGTTCTTC. The chain combines TRBV5-6 with TRBJ2-1; 16 bases are shared with TRBD2. The CDR3 is 15 residues long. Germline V CDR1 and CDR2: SGHDT, YYEEEE. Germline trimming cut 4 bases from V and 9 bases from J; bases unmatched to any gene: 4.

The chain is built from TRBV6-5 and TRBJ2-7; the D is unclear. The germline V gene has CDR1 MNHEY and CDR2 SVGAGI. This CDR3 is built from 15 residues. V shed 2 bases and J shed 2 bases, with 13 bases lying between them. This CDR3 is CASSYPHGPAYEQYF. The CDR3 coding sequence is TGTGCCAGCAGTTACCCCCACGGTCCCGCCTACGAGCAGTACTTC.

This clonotype came up a few times. The gene calls are TRBV19 and TRBJ1-5; 7 bases match TRBD1. CDR3 length: 14 residues. Unmatched junction bases numbered 4, after V lost 8 bases and J lost 0 bases. In germline, CDR1 is LNHDA, CDR2 SQIVND (reference sequence). The CDR3 sequence: CASGTDYSNQPQHF. The CDR3 bases are TGTGCCAGTGGGACAGACTATAGCAATCAGCCCCAGCATTTT.

The genes are TRBV27 and TRBJ1-5; 7 positions match TRBD1. The CDR3 extends over 16 amino acids. Germline trimming cut 4 bases from V and 5 bases from J; bases unmatched to any gene: 11. CDR1 and CDR2 from the germline V gene are MNHEY and SMNVEV (reference sequence). The CDR3 coding sequence is TGTGCCAGCAGTTCCGCCGACAGGGTGTGGGATCAGCCCCAGCATTTT. Residues: CASSSADRVWDQPQHF.

Turning to this clonotype: One junction end does not reproduce the germline sequence, and a read error may be involved. The chain employs TRBV4-2 and TRBJ2-2; a possible D gene is TRBD2 (7 bases). The germline V gene has CDR1 LGHNA and CDR2 YNFKEQ. The CDR3 has 18 residues. The chain's CDR3 is CASNQDEFEGGLAGELFF. The DNA of the CDR3 is TGTGCCAGCAACCAAGATGAATTTGAGGGGGGGCTTGCCGGGGAGCTGTTTTTT.

This clonotype was seen a few times. The rearrangement uses TRBV27 and TRBJ2-3, with D possibly TRBD1 on 6 matching bases. V was pared by 6 bases and J by 0 bases, with 13 bases between. Germline CDR1 MNHEY, CDR2 SMNVEV (reference sequence). The CDR3 is 15 residues long. CDR3 DNA sequence: TGTGCCAGCAGAAGTCGACAGGCGAGCACAGATACGCAGTATTTT. Translating it yields CASRSRQASTDTQYF.

This clonotype was recorded a few times. The V call is TRBV6-2 or TRBV6-3, the J call TRBJ2-5; D possibly corresponds to TRBD2 (6 bases). The CDR3 is 15 amino acids. The ends were cut back, 3 bases at V and 1 base at J, with 12 bases in the middle. Germline V lookup: CDR1 MNHEY, CDR2 SVGEGT. The CDR3 loop reads CASSYSGAVQETQYF. The CDR3 region has the DNA TGTGCCAGCAGTTATAGCGGCGCCGTCCAAGAGACCCAGTACTTC.

This clonotype was seen many times. The chain recombines TRBV7-6 with TRBJ2-3, with D perhaps matching TRBD2 (6 bases). Germline V gene sequence: CDR1 SGHVS, CDR2 FNYEAQ. The CDR3 is made up of 16 amino acids. Between the trimmed V and J ends, which lost 5 bases and 0 bases, there was a span of 15 bases. The CDR3 reads CASSELGGPSTDTQYF. The CDR3 DNA sequence: TGTGCCAGCAGCGAGCTCGGGGGACCCAGCACAGATACGCAGTATTTT.

This clonotype showed up many times. This sequence joins TRBV7-2 and TRBJ2-1; 13 nucleotides agree with TRBD2. CDR3 length: 18 residues. Germline-derived CDR1 and CDR2 are SGHTA and FQGNSA. Germline trimming cut 5 bases from V and 4 bases from J; bases unmatched to any gene: 11. This chain's CDR3 is CASSPQLAGGLGYNEQFF. For the CDR3, the DNA is TGTGCCAGCAGCCCACAACTAGCGGGGGGGCTCGGTTACAATGAGCAGTTCTTC. The entire variable domain, with the rest obtained from reference TRBV7-2 and TRBJ2-1, is as follows: GAGVSQSPSNKVTEKGKDVELRCDPISGHTALYWYRQSLGQGLEFLIYFQGNSAPDKSGLPSDRFSAERTGGSVSTLTIQRTQQEDSAVYLCASSPQLAGGLGYNEQFFGPGTRLTVL.

This chain links TRBV7-9 with TRBJ2-5; 8 bases fit TRBD1. The CDR3 consists of 17 residues. V was clipped by 4 bases and J by 1 base; unmatched bases: 11. Germline CDR1 is SEHNR and CDR2 is FQNEAQ (reference sequence). The DNA of the CDR3 is TGTGCCAGCAGCTCCCCCCCTCAGGGGGCTCTCCAAGAGACCCAGTACTTC. This encodes CASSSPPQGALQETQYF. Filled out from reference TRBV7-9 and TRBJ2-5, the complete variable domain reads DTGVSQNPRHKITKRGQNVTFRCDPISEHNRLYWYRQTLGQGPEFLTYFQNEAQLEKSRLLSDRFSAERPKGSFSTLEIQRTEQGDSAMYLCASSSPPQGALQETQYFGPGTRLLVL.

This clonotype has at least ten counts. The genes are TRBV7-2 and TRBJ1-1, with D possibly TRBD1 on 5 matching bases. This CDR3 contains 14 residues. Trimming shortened V by 1 base and J by 5 bases, and 11 bases separated the two germline ends. Germline-derived CDR1 and CDR2 are SGHTA and FQGNSA. CDR3 bases: TGTGCCAGCAGCTTAGGATCTTGGGGGACTGAAGCTTTCTTT. As protein: CASSLGSWGTEAFF.

The chain is built from TRBV27 and TRBJ1-2, with unresolved D. The ends were cut back, 5 bases at V and 4 bases at J, with 11 bases in the middle. The CDR3 is 13 amino acids. Germline lookup yields CDR1 MNHEY and CDR2 SMNVEV (reference sequence). CDR3 bases: TGTGCCAGCAGTCATGACACCGTCTATGGCTACACCTTC. Its protein is CASSHDTVYGYTF.

This clonotype was observed a handful of times. The chain employs TRBV27 and TRBJ2-5; maybe TRBD2 (5 bases). The CDR3 loop spans 15 amino acids. Per germline, CDR1 MNHEY and CDR2 SMNVEV (reference sequence). V lost 8 bases and J lost 3, with 19 bases in between. CDR3 DNA: TGTGCCAGCCGAGGGTATCCCGAGAAAGAAGAGACCCAGTACTTC. Residues: CASRGYPEKEETQYF.

The chain links TRBV5-1 to TRBJ2-6; 9 positions agree with TRBD1. The CDR3 spans 18 residues. J gave up 4 bases and V 1 base, and 9 bases lay outside the gene matches. Germline V gene lookup returns CDR1 SGHRS and CDR2 YFSETQ. The CDR3 spells CASSLSRTGVSGANVLTF. CDR3 coding DNA: TGCGCCAGCAGCTTGTCTCGGACAGGGGTGAGCGGGGCCAACGTCCTGACTTTC.

This clonotype showed up many times. The chain combines TRBV7-2 with TRBJ2-1, with 12 bases fitting TRBD2. This CDR3 contains 17 residues. CDR1 SGHTA and CDR2 FQGNSA come from the germline V gene. With 1 base clipped from V and 8 bases from J, the junction kept 9 bases outside the gene matches. In DNA, the CDR3 is TGTGCCAGCAGCTTAGGGCCTCGGACTAGCGGGGTCGATGAGCAGTTCTTC. Translating gives CASSLGPRTSGVDEQFF.

For the CDR3, the DNA is TGTGCCAGCAGCGCCCGACTAGCGGCATCTGCAGATACGCAGTATTTT. It encodes CASSARLAASADTQYF. This chain connects TRBV9 to TRBJ2-3; 9 nucleotides align to TRBD2. The CDR3 covers 16 residues. Germline V gene sequence: CDR1 SGDLS, CDR2 YYNGEE. Trimming took 3 bases from V and 4 from J; bases not matched to a gene: 9.